This TCR beta chain was captured by sequencing in a study of T cell responses to AZD1222 COVID-19 vaccine. This clone has only one observation. Its antigen is as yet unknown. The data were produced by immunoSEQ multiplex PCR, yet TCRdb's version contains in-frame clones alone and is incomplete. Of some 180,000 clones listed, just under 95% are singletons. Overall study results and limits: Repertoires were collected only later (after the peak T cell response had occurred). The donor group comprised mostly white British people and more females; the analysis possibly underestimated clonal diversity. The study reported that nearly half of spike-specific TCRs target unmutated variant regions. Baseline antibody screening turned up just six or seven seropositive AZD1222 recipients.

Trimming at V came to 1 base and at J to 4 bases, leaving 7 bases not matched to a gene. The CDR3 is made up of 16 amino acids. Germline loops: CDR1 SGHDN, CDR2 FVKESK. This sequence joins TRBV14 and TRBJ1-1, with 9 bases matching TRBD1. This receptor was obtained from an adult who received the MenACWY meningococcal vaccine as a control. The sample consisted of peripheral blood, taken 28 days after the second dose of the MenACWY control vaccine. Written as DNA, the CDR3 is TGTGCCAGCAGCCAAGGGAGGGACAGGGTAGGCACTGAAGCTTTCTTT. Its protein product is CASSQGRDRVGTEAFF.